Listed here is a single T cell receptor beta chain. Its antigen is not known. The same CDR3 arises from other DNA sequences in this sample as well. This sample stems from a study of cytotoxic CD8 clonotypes in ibrutinib-treated CLL. Study at large: When averaged across all of the samples, the counts came to roughly 250,000 productive templates and 85,000 to 95,000 productive rearrangements. Study results and caveats: At progression, clonality fell back toward baseline after rising at ibrutinib response. Sustained-remission and progressing patients diverged in sampling times.

Germline V gene data show CDR1 as GTSNPN and CDR2 as SVGIG (reference sequence). The J segment lost 4 bases and the V segment lost 5 bases, leaving 10 bases of the junction unmatched. The CDR3 totals 15 residues. TCR beta library input comprised around 2.1 micrograms of genomic DNA from cryopreserved PBMCs. The data were produced by immunoSEQ multiplex PCR, yet TCRdb's version contains in-frame clones alone and is incomplete. The repertoire holds more than 200,000 clones, with 70% as singletons. This sample comprised PBMCs, obtained after 12 months of ibrutinib treatment. The chain carries TRBV30 and TRBJ2-1; 8 bases fit TRBD2. The source of this sequence is a human donor with chronic lymphocytic leukemia. CDR3 DNA sequence: TGTGCCTGGGGGGGGGCGGGACTAGTTTACAATGAGCAGTTCTTC. Protein product: CAWGGAGLVYNEQFF. The variable domain in full, with the rest retrieved from reference TRBV30 and TRBJ2-1, is SQTIHQWPATLVQPVGSPLSLECTVEGTSNPNLYWYRQAAGRGLQLLFYSVGIGQISSEVPQNLSASRPQDRQFILSSKKLLLSDSGFYLCAWGGAGLVYNEQFFGPGTRLTVL.